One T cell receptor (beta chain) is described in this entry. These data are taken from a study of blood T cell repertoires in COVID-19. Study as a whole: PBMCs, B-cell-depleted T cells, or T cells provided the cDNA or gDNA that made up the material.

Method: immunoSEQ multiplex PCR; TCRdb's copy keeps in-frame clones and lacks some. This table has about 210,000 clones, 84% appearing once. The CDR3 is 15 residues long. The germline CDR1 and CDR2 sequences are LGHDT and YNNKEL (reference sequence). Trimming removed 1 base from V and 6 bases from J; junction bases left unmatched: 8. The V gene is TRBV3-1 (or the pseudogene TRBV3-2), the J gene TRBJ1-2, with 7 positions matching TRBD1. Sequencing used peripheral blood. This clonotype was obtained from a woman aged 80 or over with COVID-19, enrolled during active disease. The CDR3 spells CASSQGGRQGHGYTF. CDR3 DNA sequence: TGTGCCAGCAGCCAAGGAGGGAGACAGGGACATGGCTACACCTTC.